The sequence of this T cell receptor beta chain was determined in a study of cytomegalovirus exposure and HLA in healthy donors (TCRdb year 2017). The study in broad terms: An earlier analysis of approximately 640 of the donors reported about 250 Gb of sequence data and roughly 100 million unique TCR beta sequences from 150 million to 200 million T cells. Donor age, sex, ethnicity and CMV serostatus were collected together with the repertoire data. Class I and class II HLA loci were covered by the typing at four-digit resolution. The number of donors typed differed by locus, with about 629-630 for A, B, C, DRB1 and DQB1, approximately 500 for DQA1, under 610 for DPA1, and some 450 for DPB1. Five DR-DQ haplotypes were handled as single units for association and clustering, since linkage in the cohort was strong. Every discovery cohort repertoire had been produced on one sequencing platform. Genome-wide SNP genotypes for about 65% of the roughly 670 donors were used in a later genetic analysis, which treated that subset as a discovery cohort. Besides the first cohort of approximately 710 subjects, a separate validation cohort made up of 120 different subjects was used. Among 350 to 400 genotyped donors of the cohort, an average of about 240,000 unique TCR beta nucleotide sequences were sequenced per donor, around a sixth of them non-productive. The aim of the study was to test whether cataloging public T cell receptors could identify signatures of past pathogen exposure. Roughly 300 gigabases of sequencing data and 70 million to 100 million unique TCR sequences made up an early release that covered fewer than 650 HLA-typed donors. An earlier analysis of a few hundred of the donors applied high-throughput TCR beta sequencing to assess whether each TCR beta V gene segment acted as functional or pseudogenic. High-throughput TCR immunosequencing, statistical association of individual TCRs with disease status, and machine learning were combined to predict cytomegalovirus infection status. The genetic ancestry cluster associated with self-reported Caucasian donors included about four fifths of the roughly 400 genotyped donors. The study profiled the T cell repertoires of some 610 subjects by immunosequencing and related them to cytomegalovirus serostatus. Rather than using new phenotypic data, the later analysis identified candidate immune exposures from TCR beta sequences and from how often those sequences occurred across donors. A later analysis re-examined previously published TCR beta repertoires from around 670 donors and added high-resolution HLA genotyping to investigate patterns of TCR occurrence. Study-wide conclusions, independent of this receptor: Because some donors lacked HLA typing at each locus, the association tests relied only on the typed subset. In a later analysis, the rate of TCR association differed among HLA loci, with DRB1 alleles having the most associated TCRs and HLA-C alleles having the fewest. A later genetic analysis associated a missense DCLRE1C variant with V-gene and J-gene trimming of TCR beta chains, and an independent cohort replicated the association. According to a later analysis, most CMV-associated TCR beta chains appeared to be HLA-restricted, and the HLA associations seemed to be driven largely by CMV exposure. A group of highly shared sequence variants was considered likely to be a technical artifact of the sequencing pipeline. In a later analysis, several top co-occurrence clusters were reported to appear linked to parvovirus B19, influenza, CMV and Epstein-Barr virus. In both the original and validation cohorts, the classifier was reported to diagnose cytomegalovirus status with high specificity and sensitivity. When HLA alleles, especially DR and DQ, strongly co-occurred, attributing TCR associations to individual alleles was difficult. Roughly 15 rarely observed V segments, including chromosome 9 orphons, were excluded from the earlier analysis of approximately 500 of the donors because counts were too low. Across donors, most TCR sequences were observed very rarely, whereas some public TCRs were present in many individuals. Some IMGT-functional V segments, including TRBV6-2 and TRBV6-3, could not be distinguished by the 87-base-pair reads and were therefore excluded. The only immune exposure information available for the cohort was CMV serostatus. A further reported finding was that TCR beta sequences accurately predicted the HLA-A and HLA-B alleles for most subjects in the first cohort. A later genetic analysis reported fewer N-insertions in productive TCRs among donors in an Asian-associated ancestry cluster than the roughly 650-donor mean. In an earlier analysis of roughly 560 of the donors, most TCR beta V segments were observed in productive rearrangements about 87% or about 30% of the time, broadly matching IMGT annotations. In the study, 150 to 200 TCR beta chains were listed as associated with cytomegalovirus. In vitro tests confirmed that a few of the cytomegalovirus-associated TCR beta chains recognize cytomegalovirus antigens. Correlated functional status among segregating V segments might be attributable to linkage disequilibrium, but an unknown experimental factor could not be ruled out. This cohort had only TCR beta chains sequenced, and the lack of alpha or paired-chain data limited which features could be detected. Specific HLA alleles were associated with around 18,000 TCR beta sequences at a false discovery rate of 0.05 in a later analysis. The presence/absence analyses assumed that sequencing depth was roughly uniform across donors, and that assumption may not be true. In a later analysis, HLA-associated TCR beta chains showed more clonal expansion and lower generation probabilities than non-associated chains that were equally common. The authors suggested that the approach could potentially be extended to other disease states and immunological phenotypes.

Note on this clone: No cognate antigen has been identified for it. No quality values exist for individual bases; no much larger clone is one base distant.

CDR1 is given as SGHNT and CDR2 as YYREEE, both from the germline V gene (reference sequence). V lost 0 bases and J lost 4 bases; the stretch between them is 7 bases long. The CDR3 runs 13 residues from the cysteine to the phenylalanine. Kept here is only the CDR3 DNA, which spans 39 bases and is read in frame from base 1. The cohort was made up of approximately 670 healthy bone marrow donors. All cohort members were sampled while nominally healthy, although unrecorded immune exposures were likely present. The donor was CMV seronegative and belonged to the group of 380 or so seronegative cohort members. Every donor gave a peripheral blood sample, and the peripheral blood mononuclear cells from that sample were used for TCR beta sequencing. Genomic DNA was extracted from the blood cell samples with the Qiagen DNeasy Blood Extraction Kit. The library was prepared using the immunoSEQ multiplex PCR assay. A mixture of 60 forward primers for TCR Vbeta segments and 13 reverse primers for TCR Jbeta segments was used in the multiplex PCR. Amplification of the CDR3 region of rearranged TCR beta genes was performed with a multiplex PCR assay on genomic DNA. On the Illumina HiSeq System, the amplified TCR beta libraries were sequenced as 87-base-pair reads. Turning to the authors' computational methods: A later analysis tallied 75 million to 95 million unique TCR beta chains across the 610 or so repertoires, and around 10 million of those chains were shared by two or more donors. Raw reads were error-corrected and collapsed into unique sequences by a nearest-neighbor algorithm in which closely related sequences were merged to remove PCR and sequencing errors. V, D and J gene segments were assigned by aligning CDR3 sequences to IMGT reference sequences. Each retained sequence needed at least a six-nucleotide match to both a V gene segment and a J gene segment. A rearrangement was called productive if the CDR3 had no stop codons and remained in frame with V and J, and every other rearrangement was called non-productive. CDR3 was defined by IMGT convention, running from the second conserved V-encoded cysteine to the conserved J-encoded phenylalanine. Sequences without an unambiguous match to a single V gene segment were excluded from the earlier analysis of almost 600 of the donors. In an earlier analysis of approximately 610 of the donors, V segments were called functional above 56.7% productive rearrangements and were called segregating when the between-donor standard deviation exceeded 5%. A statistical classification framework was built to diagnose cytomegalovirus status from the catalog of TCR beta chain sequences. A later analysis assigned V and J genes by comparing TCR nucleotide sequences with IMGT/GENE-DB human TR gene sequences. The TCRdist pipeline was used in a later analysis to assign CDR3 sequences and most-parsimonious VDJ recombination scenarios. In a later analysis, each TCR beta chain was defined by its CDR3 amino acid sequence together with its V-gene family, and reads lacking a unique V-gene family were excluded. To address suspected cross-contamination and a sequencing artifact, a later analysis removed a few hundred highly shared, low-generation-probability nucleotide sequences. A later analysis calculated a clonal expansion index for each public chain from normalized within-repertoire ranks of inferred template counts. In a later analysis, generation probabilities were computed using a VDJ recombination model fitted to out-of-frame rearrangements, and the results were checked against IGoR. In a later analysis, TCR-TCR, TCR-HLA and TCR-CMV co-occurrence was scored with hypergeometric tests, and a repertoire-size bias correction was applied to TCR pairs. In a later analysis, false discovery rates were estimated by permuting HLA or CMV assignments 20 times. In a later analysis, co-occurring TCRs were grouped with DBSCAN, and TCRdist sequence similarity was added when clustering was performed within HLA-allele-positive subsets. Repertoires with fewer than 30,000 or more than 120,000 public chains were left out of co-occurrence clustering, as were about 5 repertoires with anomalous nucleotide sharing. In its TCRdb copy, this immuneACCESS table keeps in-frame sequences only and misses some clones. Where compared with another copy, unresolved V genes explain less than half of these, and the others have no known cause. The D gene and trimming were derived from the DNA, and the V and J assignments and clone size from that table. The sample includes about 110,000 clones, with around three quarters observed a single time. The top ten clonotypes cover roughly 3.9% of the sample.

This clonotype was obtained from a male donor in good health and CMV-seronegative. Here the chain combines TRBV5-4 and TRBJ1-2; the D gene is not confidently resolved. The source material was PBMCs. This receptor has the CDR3 CASSLDASYGYTF. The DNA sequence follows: TGTGCCAGCAGCTTGGATGCCAGCTATGGCTACACCTTC.